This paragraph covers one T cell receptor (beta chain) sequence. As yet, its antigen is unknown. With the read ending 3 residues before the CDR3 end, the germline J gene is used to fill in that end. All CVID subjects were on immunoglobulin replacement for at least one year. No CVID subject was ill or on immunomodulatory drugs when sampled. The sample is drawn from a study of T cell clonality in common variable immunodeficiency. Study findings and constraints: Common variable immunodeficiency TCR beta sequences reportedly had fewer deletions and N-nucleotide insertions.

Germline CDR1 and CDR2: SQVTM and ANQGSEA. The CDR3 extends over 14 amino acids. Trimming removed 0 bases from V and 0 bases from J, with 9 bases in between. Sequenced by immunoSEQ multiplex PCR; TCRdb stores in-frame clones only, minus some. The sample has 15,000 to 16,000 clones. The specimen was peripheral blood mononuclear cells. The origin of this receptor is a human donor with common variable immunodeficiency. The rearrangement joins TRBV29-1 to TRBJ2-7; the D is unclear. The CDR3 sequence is CSVEDSDTSYEQYF. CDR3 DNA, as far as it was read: TGCAGCGTTGAAGATTCCGACACCTCCTACGAG.